The 2 T cell receptor beta chains in this list originate from one sample, sequenced in a study of T cell repertoires in cytomegalovirus infection (dated 2019 in TCRdb). Their recognized antigens are unknown. The treatment or condition label here, explained by the study, means: in vitro stimulation with specific CMV peptide epitopes to enrich CMV-specific T cells. Reads for this sample came from an Illumina HiSeq 1500. In-frame beta chains were kept once TCRdb had trimmed the public reads at Q25 with fastp and called clones with MiXCR. All rows with the same CDR3 protein become a single entry with the most common DNA and genes. This sample comprises 450,000 to 600,000 distinct CDR3 sequences, roughly 43% of them detected only once. The top ten clones comprise around 45% of the sample. Specimen: cultured PBMCs, collected from culture after CMV antigen stimulation. The receptors stem from a human donor in good health (CMV status not recorded). Some clones in this sample may be carry-over from other donors' samples.

The chain recombines TRBV28 with TRBJ2-3, with D hard to call. With 10 bases removed from V and 0 bases from J, the gap between germline ends came to 17 bases. Germline V gives CDR1 MDHEN, CDR2 SYDVKM. The CDR3 is 15 residues long. CDR3 amino acids: CATSPLGGSTDTQYF. As DNA, the CDR3 is TGTGCCACCTCGCCCCTGGGCGGTAGCACAGATACGCAGTATTTT.

The chain carries TRBV7-6 and TRBJ2-7; D unresolved. Germline values: CDR1 SGHVS, CDR2 FNYEAQ. Trimming left V 5 bases short and J 9 bases short, with 14 bases between. The CDR3 extends over 12 amino acids. CDR3 region: CASSPSIPRQYF. Here the CDR3 DNA reads TGTGCCAGCAGCCCTTCTATTCCGCGGCAGTACTTC.